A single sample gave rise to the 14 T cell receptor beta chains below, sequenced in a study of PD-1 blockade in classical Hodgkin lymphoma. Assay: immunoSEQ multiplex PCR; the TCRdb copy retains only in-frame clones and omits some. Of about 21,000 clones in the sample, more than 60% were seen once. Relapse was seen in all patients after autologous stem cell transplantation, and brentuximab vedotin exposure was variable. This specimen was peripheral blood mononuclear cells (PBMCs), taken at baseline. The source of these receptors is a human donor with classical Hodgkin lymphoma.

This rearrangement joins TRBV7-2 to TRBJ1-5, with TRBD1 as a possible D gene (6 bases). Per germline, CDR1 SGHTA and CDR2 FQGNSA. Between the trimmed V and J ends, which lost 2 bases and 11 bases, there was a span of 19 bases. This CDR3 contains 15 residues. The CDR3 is CASSLSGGGREAQHF. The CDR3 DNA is TGTGCCAGCAGCTTAAGCGGGGGGGGCCGGGAGGCCCAGCATTTT.

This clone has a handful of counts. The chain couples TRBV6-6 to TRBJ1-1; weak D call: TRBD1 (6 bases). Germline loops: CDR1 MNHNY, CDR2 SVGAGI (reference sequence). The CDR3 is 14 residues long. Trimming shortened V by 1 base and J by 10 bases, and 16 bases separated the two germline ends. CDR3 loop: CASSYLGETGTAFF. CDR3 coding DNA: TGTGCCAGCAGTTACTTGGGAGAGACAGGCACAGCTTTCTTT.

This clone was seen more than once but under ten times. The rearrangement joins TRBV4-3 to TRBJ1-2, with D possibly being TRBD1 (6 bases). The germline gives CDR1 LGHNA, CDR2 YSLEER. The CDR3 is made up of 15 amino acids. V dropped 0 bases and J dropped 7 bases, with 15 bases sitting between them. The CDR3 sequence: CASSQDTVTGGGYTF. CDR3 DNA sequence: TGCGCCAGCAGCCAAGATACGGTGACAGGAGGTGGCTACACCTTC.

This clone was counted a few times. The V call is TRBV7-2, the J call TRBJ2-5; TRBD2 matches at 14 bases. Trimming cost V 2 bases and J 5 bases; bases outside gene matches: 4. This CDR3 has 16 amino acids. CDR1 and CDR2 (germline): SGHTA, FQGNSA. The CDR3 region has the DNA TGTGCCAGCAGCTTAAGGACTAGCGGGGGGTGGGAGACCCAGTACTTC. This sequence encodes CASSLRTSGGWETQYF.

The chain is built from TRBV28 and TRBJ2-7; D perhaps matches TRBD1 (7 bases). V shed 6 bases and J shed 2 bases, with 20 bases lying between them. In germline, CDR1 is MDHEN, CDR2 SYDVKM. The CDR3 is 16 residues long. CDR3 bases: TGTGCCAGCAGAACTGGGGGGACAGCGAGGGCCTACGAGCAGTACTTC. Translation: CASRTGGTARAYEQYF.

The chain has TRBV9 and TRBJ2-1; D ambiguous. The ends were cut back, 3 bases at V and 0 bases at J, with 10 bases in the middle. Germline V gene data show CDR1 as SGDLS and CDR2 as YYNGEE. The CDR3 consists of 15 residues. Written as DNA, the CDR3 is TGTGCCAGCAGCGGGAGCGCTAACTCCTACAATGAGCAGTTCTTC. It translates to CASSGSANSYNEQFF.

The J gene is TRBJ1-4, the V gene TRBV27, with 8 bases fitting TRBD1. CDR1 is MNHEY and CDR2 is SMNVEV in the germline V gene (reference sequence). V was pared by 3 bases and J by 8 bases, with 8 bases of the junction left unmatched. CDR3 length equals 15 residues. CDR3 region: CASSLSGTGREKLFF. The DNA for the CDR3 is TGTGCCAGCAGTTTGTCCGGGACAGGCAGAGAAAAACTGTTTTTT.

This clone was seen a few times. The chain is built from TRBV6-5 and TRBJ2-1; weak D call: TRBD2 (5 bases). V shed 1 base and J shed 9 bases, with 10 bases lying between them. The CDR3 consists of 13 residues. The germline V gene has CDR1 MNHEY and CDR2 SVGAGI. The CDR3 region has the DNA TGTGCCAGCAGTTACTTGAGACGGGGTGAGCAGTTCTTC. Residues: CASSYLRRGEQFF.

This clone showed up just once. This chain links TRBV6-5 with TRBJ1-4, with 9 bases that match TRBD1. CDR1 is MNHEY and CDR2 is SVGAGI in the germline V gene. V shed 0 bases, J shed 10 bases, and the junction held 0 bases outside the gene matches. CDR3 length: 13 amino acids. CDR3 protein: CASSYSQGAKLFF. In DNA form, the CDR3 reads TGTGCCAGCAGTTACTCACAGGGGGCAAAACTGTTTTTT.

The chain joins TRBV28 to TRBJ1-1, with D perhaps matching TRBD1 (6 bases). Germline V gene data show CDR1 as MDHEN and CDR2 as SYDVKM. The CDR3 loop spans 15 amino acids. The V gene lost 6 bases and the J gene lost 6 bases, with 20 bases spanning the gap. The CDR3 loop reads CASSHSNRESAEAFF. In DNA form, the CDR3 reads TGTGCCAGCAGCCACTCAAACAGGGAGTCAGCTGAAGCTTTCTTT.

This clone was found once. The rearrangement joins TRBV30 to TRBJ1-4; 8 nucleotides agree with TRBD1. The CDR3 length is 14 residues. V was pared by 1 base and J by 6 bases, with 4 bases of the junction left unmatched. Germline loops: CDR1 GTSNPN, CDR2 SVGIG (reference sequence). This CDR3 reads CAWSAGGADEKLFF. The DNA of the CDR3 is TGTGCCTGGAGTGCAGGGGGCGCGGATGAAAAACTGTTTTTT.

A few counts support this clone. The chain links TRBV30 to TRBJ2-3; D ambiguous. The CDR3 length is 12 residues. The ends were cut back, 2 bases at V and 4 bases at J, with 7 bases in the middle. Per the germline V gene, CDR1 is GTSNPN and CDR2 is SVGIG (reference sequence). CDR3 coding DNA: TGTGCCTGGAGTCCCCGCTCAGATACGCAGTATTTT. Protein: CAWSPRSDTQYF.

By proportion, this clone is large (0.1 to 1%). The CDR3 DNA reads TGTGCCAGCAGTGATTCGGGTAGCAATCAGCCCCAGCATTTT. Protein: CASSDSGSNQPQHF. This sequence joins TRBV25-1 and TRBJ1-5; D unresolved. The ends were cut back, 3 bases at V and 0 bases at J, with 6 bases in the middle. CDR3 length equals 14 residues. CDR1 MGHDK and CDR2 SYGVNS come from the germline V gene.

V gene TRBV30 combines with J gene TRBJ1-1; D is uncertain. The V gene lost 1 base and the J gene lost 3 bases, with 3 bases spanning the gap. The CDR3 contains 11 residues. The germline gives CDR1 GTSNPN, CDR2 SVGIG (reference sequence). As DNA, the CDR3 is TGTGCCTGGAGTGCTCACACTGAAGCTTTCTTT. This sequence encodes CAWSAHTEAFF.